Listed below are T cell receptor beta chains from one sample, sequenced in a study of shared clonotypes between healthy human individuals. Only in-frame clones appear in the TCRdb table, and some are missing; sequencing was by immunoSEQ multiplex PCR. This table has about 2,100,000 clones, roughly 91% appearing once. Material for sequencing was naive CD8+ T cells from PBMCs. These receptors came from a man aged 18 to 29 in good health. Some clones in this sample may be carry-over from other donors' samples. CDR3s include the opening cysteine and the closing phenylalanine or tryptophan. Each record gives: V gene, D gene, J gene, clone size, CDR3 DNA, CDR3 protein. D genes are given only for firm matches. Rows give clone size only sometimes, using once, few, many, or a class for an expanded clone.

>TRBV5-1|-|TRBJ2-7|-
TGCGCCAGCAGCGTGAAGCTTAACGACGAGCAGTACTTC
CASSVKLNDEQYF
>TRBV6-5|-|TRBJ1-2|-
TGTGCCAGCAGTTCCCTAGCAGGGGCCGGTGGCTACACCTTC
CASSSLAGAGGYTF
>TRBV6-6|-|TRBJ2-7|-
TGTGCCAGCGGGCCGACAGCAAACTACGAGCAGTACTTC
CASGPTANYEQYF
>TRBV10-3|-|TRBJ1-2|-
TGTGCCATCAGTGAGTCGATTGGAGGGGTTTACGGCTACACCTTC
CAISESIGGVYGYTF
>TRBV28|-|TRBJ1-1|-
TGTGCCAGCAGTTTCGAAGGGACTGGTTGGGCGAACACTGAAGCTTTCTTT
CASSFEGTGWANTEAFF
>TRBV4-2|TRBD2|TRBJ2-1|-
TGTGCCAGCAGCCAAGAGGGGACTAGATCCTACAATGAGCAGTTCTTC
CASSQEGTRSYNEQFF
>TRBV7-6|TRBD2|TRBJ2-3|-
TGTGCCAGCAGCTCGCTAGCGGGAGGGAGCACAGATACGCAGTATTTT
CASSSLAGGSTDTQYF
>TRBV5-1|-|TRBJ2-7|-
TGCGCCAGCAGCTTGGAGGGTTCCGTCTACGAGCAGTACTTC
CASSLEGSVYEQYF
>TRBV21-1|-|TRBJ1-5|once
TGTGCCAGCAGCAAAGAATCGGACAGGAACAATCAGCCCCAGCATTTT
CASSKESDRNNQPQHF
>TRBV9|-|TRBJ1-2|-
TGTGCCAGCGTGGGCGACAGGTATAATGGCTACACCTTC
CASVGDRYNGYTF
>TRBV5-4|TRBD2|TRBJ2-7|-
TGTGCCAGCAGCGGGGGGACTAGCGGGGCCCCCTACGAGCAGTACTTC
CASSGGTSGAPYEQYF
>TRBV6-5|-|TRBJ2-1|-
TGTGCCAGCAGGGACTACAATGAGCAGTTCTTC
CASRDYNEQFF
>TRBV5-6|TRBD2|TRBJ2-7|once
TGTGCCAGCAGCGAGTTGCGGGACTACGCCTACGAGCAGTACTTC
CASSELRDYAYEQYF
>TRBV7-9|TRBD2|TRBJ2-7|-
TGTGCCAGCAGCGAGGGACTAGCGGGAGTCCACGAGCAGTACTTC
CASSEGLAGVHEQYF
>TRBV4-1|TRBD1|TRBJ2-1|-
TGCGCCAGCAGGGGGACAGGGCTCTACAATGAGCAGTTCTTC
CASRGTGLYNEQFF
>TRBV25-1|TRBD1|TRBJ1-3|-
TGTGCCAGCAGTTCAACAGGGGCTGGAAACACCATATATTTT
CASSSTGAGNTIYF
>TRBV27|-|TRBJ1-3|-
TGTGCCAGCAGTTCCGACCGGGACCGGGGAAACACCATATATTTT
CASSSDRDRGNTIYF
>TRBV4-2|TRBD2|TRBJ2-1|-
TGTGCCAGCAGCCAAGATCCGGATTGGACTAGCGGGAGTAACGAGCAGTTCTTC
CASSQDPDWTSGSNEQFF
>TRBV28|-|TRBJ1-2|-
TGTGCCAGCAGTTTGGACAGCTATGGCTACACCTTC
CASSLDSYGYTF
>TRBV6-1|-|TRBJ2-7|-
TGTGCCAGCAGTGACAGGCTGTACGAGCAGTACTTC
CASSDRLYEQYF
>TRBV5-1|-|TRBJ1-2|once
TGCGCCAGCAGCCCCACGGGGGTGCGGTATGGCTACACCTTC
CASSPTGVRYGYTF
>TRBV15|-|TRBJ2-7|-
TGTGCCACCAGCAGTACACATAGCTCCTACGAGCAGTACTTC
CATSSTHSSYEQYF
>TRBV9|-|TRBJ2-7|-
TGTGCCAGCAGCGCCGGTTTGGAGTTCTACGAGCAGTACTTC
CASSAGLEFYEQYF
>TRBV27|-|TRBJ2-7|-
TGTGCCAGCAGTTTAAGGTTTCCAACCTACGAGCAGTACTTC
CASSLRFPTYEQYF
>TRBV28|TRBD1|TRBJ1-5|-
TGTGCCAGCAGTCCTGGACAGGGCAATCAGCCCCAGCATTTT
CASSPGQGNQPQHF
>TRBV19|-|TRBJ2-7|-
TGTGCCAGTAGTATAGCCCGGGGTTCCGAGCAGTACTTC
CASSIARGSEQYF
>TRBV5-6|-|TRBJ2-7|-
TGTGCCAGCAGCTCGCTCTTTGTAGAGCAGTACTTC
CASSSLFVEQYF
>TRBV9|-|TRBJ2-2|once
TGTGCCAGTAGCTTAGAGGCCAGGGAGCTGTTTTTT
CASSLEARELFF
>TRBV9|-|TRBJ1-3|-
TGTGCCAGCAGCGTAGACGGGGGGGTAAAGCCCATATATTTT
CASSVDGGVKPIYF
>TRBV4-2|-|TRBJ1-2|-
TGTGCCAGCAGCCCAAAAGGGGTCCGCAGGGTCTATGGCTACACCTTC
CASSPKGVRRVYGYTF
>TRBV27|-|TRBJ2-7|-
TGTGCCAGCAGTTTAAGTCGGGCAGAACTCGCCTACGAGCAGTACTTC
CASSLSRAELAYEQYF
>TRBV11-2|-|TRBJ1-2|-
TGTGCCAGCCGCGGGCTTGGCTACACCTTC
CASRGLGYTF
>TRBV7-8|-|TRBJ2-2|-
TGTGCCAGCAGCCTTACCCGGTTGTATGAGAGCACCGGGGAGCTGTTTTTT
CASSLTRLYESTGELFF
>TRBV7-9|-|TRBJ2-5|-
TGTGCCAGCAGCGCCTCGGTTCCGCTGGAGACCCAGTACTTC
CASSASVPLETQYF
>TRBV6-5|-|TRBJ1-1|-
TGTGCCAGCAGTTCGGCGCCCGGCACTGAAGCTTTCTTT
CASSSAPGTEAFF
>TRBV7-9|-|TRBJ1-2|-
TGTGCCAGCAGCCCTCCTTGGGCTTATTATGGCTACACCTTC
CASSPPWAYYGYTF
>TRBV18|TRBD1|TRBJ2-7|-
TGTGCCAGCCATTCGGACAGGGAATCCTACGAGCAGTACTTC
CASHSDRESYEQYF
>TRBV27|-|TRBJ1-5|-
TGTGCCAGCAGTTTATCGTCTTATAGCAATCAGCCCCAGCATTTT
CASSLSSYSNQPQHF
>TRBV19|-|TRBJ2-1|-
TGTGCCAGTAGTATGGGGGCCTACAATGAGCAGTTCTTC
CASSMGAYNEQFF
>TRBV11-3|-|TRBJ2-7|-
TGTGCCAGCAGCCCACTAGGAAAGACCTACGAGCAGTACTTC
CASSPLGKTYEQYF
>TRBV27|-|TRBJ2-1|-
TGTGCCAGCAGTTTTAGGAGCTCCTACAATGAGCAGTTCTTC
CASSFRSSYNEQFF
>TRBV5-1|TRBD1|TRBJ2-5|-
TGCGCCAGCAGCGGACCAGGGGGAGTAGGCGAGACCCAGTACTTC
CASSGPGGVGETQYF
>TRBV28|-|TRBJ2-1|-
TGTGCCAGCAGTTTATCTAATTACATGGGCAATGAGCAGTTCTTC
CASSLSNYMGNEQFF
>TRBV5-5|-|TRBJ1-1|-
TGTGCCAGCAGCTTGATAGGGGTCGTCACTGAAGCTTTCTTT
CASSLIGVVTEAFF